The clone carrying this T cell receptor beta chain has a handful of counts. The data belong to a study of T cells in Graves' hyperthyroidism and ophthalmopathy. Newly diagnosed hyperthyroidism, duration under 2 months, in patients aged 18 to 65. Reasons for excluding patients were uncontrolled infection, other autoimmune disease, pregnancy or lactation. The TCR beta CDR3 regions underwent amplification using RNA transcripts as the source. RT-PCR in the first round (using the HTBI primer set) targeted the TCR CDR3. TCRdb reanalysed the multiplex PCR reads using MiXCR and keeps one entry per CDR3 protein. The sample yields hundreds of thousands of distinct CDR3 sequences, over 35% seen once. V lost 1 base, J lost 3 bases, and 5 bases stayed unmatched. The CDR3 spans 16 residues. CDR1 is LNHNV, CDR2 YYDKDF, per germline (reference sequence).

The chain recombines TRBV15 with TRBJ2-2; 7 positions agree with TRBD1. This TCR was recovered from a man aged 18 to 30 with Graves' hyperthyroidism. Sequencing was carried out using blood. The CDR3 region has the DNA TGTGCCACCAGCAGAGGTGGACAGGCGCACACCGGGGAGCTGTTTTTT. This codes for CATSRGGQAHTGELFF.